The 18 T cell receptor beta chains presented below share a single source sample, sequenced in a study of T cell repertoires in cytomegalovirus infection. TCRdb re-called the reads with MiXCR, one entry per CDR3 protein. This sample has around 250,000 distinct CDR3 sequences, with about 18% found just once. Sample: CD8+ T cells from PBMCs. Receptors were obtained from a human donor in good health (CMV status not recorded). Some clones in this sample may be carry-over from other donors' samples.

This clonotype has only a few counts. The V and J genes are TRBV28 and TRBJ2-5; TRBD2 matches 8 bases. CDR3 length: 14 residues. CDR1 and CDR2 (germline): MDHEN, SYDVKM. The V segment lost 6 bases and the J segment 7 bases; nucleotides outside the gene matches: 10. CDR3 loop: CASRPEAGAGTQYF. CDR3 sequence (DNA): TGTGCCAGCAGACCCGAAGCGGGGGCGGGGACCCAGTACTTC.

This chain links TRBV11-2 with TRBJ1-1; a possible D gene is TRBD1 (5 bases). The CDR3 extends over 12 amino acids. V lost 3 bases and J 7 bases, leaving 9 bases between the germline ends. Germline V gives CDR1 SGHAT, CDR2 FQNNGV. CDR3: CASSFGHFEAFF. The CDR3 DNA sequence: TGTGCCAGCAGCTTCGGACACTTTGAAGCTTTCTTT.

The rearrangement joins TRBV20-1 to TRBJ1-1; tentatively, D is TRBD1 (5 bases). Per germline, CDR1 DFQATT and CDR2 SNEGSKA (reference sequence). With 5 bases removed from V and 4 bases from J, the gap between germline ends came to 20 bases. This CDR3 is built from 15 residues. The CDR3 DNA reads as TGCAGTGCTTCCCCTAGTCTACAGGACCCCACTGAAGCTTTCTTT. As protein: CSASPSLQDPTEAFF.

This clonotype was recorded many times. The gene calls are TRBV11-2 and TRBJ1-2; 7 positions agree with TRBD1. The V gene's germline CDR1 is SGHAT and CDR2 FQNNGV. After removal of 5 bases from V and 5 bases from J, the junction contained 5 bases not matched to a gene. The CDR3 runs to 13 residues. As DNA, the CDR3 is TGTGCCAGCAGCCCGACAGGGCAGTATGGCTACACCTTC. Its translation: CASSPTGQYGYTF.

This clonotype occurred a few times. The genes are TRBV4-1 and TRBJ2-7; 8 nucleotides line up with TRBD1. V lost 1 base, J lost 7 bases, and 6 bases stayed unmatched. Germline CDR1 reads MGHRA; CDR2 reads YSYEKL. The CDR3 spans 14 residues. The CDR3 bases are TGCGCCAGCAGCCAAGGCAGGGGGCCGGGAGAGCAGTACTTC. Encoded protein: CASSQGRGPGEQYF.

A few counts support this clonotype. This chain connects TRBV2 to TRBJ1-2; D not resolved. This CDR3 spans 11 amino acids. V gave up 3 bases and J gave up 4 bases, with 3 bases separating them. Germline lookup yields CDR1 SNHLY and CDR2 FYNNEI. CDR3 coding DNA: TGTGCCAGCAGTGACCTCTATGGCTACACCTTC. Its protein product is CASSDLYGYTF.

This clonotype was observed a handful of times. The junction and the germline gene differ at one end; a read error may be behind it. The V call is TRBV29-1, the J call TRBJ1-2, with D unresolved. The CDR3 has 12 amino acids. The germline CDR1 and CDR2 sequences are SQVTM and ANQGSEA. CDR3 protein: CSVEDRGYGYTF. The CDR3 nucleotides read TGCAGCGTCGAAGACCGGGGCTATGGCTACACCTTC. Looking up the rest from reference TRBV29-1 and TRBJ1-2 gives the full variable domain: SAVISQKPSRDICQRGTSLTIQCQVDSQVTMMFWYRQQPGQSLTLIATANQGSEATYESGFVIDKFPISRPNLTFSTLTVSNMSPEDSSIYLCSVEDRGYGYTFGSGTRLTVV.

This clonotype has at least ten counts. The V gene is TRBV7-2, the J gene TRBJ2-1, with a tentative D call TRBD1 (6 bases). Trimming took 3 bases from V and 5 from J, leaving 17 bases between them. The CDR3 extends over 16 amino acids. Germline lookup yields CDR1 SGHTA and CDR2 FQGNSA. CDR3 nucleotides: TGTGCCAGCAGCTTCCGCCAGGGGATTAGGAACAATGAGCAGTTCTTC. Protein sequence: CASSFRQGIRNNEQFF.

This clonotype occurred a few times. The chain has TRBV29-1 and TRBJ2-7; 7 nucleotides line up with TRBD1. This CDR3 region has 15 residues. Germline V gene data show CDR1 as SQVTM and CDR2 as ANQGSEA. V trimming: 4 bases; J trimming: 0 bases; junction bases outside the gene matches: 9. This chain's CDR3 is CSVAVGQAFSYEQYF. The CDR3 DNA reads TGCAGCGTTGCTGTTGGACAGGCATTCTCCTACGAGCAGTACTTC.

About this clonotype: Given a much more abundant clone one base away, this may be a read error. The CDR3 loop is CASSPTHSAFNSPLHF. The DNA of the CDR3 is TGTGCCAGCAGCCCTACGCATAGCGCTTTCAATTCACCCCTCCACTTT. The chain combines TRBV7-2 with TRBJ1-6; D gene unclear. CDR3 size: 16 residues. V dropped 5 bases and J dropped 7 bases, with 18 bases sitting between them. Germline CDR1 reads SGHTA; CDR2 reads FQGNSA.

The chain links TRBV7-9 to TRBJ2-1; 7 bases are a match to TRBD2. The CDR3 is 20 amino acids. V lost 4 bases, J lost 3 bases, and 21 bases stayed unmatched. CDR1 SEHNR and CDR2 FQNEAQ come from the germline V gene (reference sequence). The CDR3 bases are TGTGCCAGCAGCTCTCCCCTCTCGCTTGGGGGGGTTGGGTACTACAATGAGCAGTTCTTC. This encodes CASSSPLSLGGVGYYNEQFF.

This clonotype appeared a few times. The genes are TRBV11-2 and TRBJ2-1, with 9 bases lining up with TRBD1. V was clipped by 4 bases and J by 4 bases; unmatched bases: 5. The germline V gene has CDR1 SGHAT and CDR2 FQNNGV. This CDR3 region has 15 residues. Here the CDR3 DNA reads TGTGCCAGCAGCTCCGGGACAGGGTTATACAATGAGCAGTTCTTC. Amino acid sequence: CASSSGTGLYNEQFF.

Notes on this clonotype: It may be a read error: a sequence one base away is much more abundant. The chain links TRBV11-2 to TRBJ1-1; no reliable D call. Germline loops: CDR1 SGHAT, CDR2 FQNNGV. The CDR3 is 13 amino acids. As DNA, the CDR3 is TGTGCCAGCAGCTACGTAAAAAGGGCTGACGCTTTCTTT. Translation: CASSYVKRADAFF.

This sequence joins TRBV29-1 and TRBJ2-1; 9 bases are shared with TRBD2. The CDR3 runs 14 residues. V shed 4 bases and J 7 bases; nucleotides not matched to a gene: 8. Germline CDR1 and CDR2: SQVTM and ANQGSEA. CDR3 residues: CSVVSGGLLNEQFF. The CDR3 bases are TGCAGCGTTGTCAGCGGGGGGTTATTGAATGAGCAGTTCTTC.

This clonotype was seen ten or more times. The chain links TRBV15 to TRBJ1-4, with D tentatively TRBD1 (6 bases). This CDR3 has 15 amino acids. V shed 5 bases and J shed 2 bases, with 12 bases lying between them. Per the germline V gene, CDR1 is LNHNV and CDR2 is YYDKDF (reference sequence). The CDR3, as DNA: TGTGCCACCAGCCACCGGACAGTCACTAATGAAAAACTGTTTTTT. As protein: CATSHRTVTNEKLFF.

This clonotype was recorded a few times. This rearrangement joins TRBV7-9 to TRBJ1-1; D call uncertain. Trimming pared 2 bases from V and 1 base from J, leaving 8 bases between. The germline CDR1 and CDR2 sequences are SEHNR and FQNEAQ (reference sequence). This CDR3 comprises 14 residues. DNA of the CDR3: TGTGCCAGCAGCTTATTCGACACGAACACTGAAGCTTTCTTT. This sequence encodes CASSLFDTNTEAFF.

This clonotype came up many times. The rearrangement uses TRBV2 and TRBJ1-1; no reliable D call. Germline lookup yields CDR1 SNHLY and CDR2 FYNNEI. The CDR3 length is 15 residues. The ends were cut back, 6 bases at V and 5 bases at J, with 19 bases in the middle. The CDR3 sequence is CASREIWNRWTEAFF. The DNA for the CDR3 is TGTGCCAGCAGGGAAATATGGAATAGGTGGACTGAAGCTTTCTTT.

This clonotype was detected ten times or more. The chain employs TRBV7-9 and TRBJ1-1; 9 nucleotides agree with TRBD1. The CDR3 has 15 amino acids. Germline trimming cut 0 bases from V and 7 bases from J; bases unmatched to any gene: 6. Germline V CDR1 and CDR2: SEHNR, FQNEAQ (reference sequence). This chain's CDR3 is CASSLARDRALEAFF. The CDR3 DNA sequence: TGTGCCAGCAGCTTAGCCCGGGACAGGGCCCTTGAAGCTTTCTTT.